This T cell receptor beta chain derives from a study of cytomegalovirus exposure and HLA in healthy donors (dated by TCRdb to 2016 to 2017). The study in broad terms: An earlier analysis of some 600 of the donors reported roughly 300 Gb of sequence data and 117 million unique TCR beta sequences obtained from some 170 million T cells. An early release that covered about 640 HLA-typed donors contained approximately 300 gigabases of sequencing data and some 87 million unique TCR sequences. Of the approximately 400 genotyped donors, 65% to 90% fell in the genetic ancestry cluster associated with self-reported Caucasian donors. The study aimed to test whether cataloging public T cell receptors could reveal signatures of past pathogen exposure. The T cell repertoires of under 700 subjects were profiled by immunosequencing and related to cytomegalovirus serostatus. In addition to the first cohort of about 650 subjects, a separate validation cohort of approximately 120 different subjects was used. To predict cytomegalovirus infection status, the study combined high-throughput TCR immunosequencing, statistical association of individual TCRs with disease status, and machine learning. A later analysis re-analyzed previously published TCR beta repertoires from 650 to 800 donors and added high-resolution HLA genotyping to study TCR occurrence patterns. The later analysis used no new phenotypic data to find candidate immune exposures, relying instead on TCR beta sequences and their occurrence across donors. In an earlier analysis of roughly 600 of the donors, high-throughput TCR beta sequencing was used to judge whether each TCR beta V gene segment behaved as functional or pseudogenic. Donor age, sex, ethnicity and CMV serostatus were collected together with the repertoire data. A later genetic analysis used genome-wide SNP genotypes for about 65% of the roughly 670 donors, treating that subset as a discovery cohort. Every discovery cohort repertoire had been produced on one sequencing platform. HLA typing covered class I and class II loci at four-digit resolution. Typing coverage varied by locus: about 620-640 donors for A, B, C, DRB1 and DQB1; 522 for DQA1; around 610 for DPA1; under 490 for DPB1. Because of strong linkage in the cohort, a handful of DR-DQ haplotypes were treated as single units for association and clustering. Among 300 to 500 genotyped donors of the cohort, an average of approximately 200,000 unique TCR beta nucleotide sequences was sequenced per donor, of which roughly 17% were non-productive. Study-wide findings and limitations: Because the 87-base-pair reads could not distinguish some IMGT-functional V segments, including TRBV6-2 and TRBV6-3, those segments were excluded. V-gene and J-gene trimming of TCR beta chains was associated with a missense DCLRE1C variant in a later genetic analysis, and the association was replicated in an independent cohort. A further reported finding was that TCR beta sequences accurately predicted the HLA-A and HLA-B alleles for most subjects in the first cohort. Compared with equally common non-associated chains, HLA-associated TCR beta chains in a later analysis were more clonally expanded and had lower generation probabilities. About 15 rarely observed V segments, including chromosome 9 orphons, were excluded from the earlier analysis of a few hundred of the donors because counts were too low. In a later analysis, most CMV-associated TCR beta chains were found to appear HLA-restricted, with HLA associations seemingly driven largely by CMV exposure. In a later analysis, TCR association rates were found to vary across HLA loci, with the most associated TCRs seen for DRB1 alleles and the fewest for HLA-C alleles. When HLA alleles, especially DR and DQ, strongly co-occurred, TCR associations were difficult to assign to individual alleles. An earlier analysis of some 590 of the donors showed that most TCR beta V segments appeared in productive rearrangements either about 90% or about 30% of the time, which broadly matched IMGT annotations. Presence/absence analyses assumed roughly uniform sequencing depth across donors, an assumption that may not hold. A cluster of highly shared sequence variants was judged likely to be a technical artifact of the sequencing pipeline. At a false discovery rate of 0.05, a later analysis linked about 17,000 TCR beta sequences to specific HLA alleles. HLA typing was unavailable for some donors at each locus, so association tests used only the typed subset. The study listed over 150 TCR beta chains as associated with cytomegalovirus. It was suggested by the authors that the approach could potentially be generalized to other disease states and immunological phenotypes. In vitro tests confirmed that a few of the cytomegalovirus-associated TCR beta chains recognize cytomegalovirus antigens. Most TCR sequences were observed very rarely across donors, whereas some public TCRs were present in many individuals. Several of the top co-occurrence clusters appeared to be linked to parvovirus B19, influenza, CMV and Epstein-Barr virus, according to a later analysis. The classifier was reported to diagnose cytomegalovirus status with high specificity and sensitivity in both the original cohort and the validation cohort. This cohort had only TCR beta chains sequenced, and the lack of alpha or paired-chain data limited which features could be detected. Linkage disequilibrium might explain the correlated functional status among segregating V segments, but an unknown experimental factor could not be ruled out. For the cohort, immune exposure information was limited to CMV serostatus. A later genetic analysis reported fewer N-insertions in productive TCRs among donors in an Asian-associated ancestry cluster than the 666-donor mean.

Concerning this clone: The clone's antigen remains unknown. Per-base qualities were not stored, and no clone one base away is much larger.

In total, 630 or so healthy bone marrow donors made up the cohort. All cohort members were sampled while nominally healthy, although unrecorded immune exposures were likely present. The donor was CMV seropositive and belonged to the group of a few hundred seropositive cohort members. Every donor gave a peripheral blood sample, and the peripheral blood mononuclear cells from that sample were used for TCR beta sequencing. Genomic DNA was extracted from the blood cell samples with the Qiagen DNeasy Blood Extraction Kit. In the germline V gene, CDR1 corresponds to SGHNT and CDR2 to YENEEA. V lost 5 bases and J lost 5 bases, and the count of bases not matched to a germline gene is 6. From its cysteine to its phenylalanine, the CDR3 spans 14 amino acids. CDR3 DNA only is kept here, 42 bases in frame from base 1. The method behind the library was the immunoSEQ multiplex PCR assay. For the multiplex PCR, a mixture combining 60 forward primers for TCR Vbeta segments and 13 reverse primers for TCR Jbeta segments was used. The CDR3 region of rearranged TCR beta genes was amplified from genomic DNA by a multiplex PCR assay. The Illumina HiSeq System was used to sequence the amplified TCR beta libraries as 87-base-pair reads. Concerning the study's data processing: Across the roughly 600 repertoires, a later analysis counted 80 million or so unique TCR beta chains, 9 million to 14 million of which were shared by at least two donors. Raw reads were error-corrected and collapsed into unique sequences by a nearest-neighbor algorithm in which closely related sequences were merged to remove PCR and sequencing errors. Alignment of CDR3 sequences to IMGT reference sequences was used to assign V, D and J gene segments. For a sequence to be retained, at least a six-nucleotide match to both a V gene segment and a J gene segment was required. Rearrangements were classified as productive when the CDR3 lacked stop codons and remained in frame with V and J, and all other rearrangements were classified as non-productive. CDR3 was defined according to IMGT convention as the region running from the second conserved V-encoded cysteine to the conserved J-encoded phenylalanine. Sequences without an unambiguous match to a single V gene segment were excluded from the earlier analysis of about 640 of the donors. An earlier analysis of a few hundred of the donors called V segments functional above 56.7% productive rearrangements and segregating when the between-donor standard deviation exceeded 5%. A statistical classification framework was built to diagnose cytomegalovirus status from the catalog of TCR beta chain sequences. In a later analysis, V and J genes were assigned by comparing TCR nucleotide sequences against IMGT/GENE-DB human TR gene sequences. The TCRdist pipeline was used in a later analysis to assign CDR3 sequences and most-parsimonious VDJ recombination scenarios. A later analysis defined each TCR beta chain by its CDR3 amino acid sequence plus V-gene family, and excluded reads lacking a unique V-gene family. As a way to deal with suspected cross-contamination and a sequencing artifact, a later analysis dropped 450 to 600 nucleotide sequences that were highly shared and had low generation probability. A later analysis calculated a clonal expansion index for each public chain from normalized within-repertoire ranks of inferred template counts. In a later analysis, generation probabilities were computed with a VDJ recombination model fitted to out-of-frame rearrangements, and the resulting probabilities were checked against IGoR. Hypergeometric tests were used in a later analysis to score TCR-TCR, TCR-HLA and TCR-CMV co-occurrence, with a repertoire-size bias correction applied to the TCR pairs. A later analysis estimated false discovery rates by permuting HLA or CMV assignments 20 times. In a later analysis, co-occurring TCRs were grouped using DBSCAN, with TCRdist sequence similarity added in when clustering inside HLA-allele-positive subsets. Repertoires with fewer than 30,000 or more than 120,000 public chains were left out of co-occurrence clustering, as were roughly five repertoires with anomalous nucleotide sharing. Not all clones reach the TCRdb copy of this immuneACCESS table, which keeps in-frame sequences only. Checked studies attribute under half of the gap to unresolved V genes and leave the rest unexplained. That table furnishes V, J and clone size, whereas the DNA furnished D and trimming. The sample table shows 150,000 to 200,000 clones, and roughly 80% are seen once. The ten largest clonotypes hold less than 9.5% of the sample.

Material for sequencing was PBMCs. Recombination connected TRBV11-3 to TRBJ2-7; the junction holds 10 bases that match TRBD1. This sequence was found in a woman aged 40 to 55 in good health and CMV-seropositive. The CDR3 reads CASSPRDRGNEQYF. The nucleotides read TGTGCCAGCAGCCCCCGGGACAGGGGTAACGAGCAGTACTTC.